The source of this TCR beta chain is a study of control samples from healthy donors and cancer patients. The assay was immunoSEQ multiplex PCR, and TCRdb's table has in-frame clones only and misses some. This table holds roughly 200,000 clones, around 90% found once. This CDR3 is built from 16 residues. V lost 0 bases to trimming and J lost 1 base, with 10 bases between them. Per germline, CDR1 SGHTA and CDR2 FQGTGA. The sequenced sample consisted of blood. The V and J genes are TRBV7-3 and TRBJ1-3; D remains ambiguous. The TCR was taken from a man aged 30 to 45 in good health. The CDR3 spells CASSLTGGNSGNTIYF. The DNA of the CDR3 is TGTGCCAGCAGCTTAACAGGAGGGAATTCTGGAAACACCATATATTTT.